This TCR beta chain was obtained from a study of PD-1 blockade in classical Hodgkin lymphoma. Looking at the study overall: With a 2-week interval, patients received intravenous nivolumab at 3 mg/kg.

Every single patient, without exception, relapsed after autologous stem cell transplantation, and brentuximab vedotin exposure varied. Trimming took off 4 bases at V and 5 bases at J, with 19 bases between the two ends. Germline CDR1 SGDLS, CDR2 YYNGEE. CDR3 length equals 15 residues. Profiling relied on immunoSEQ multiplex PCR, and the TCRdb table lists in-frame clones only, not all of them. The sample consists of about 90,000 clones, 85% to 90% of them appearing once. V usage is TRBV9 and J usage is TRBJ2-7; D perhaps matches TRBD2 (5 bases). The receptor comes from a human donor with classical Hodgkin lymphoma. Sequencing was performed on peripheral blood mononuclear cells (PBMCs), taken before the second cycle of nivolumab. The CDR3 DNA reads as TGTGCCAGCAGCCTAGGCACCCTCGGGATCCACGAGCAGTACTTC. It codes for CASSLGTLGIHEQYF.